A selection of T cell receptor beta chains follows, all from one sample in a study of T-cell memory formation after mild COVID-19. TCRdb re-analysed the 5' RACE reads in MiXCR, keeping a single row per CDR3 protein. The table includes roughly 250,000 distinct CDR3 sequences, less than 20% detected once. Sequencing input: PBMCs or a T cell subset sorted from them (not recorded which). These TCRs come from a young man who had mild COVID-19 (a few samples of this study predate the infection). Cell type and time point are not known. The CDR3 runs from the conserved cysteine through the conserved F or W. The D gene is left open where the match is weak. Some rows have no size entry. The others give once, few or many, or a class for an expanded clone.

abundance | d_gene | j_gene | v_gene | CDR3aa | CDR3nt
few | TRBD2 | TRBJ2-7 | TRBV20-1 | CSARDAGGPPNYEQYF | TGCAGTGCTAGAGATGCGGGGGGTCCCCCTAACTACGAGCAGTACTTC
. | TRBD1 | TRBJ2-7 | TRBV9 | CASSPRQGQDEQYF | TGTGCCAGCAGCCCACGACAGGGACAGGACGAGCAGTACTTC
. | . | TRBJ1-6 | TRBV12-3/TRBV12-4 | CASSLVLFYNSPLHF | TGTGCCAGCAGCTTGGTGCTGTTCTATAATTCACCCCTCCACTTT
. | . | TRBJ1-2 | TRBV7-9 | CASSLGARPAAF | TGTGCCAGCAGCTTAGGGGCGCGCCCTGCGGCCTTC
few | . | TRBJ2-7 | TRBV7-2 | CASRESGNPYEQYF | TGTGCCAGCAGGGAGAGTGGGAACCCCTACGAGCAGTACTTC
. | TRBD1 | TRBJ1-6 | TRBV10-3 | CAISQGQGGSYNSPLHF | TGTGCCATCAGCCAAGGACAGGGCGGGTCCTATAATTCACCCCTCCACTTT
. | . | TRBJ1-2 | TRBV27 | CASSLSPTVGYGYTF | TGTGCCAGCAGTTTATCTCCTACAGTTGGCTATGGCTACACCTTC
. | TRBD2 | TRBJ2-1 | TRBV5-1 | CASRPGAGVGYNEQFF | TGCGCCAGCCGCCCTGGGGCGGGGGTGGGTTACAATGAGCAGTTCTTC
few | . | TRBJ2-6 | TRBV6-6 | CASTGGQPPSGANVLTF | TGTGCCAGCACGGGCGGACAGCCGCCCTCTGGGGCCAACGTCCTGACTTTC
few | TRBD1 | TRBJ1-1 | TRBV28 | CASSLWGQGELATEAFF | TGTGCCAGCAGTTTATGGGGACAGGGGGAACTGGCCACTGAAGCTTTCTTT
. | . | TRBJ1-4 | TRBV6-2/TRBV6-3 | CASSYSRAGPATNEKLFF | TGTGCCAGCAGTTACTCGAGGGCAGGACCAGCAACTAATGAAAAACTGTTTTTT
few | . | TRBJ2-2 | TRBV7-9 | CASSLGRGELFF | TGTGCCAGCAGCTTAGGAAGAGGGGAGCTGTTTTTT
few | . | TRBJ2-5 | TRBV10-3 | CAISEWNQETQYF | TGTGCCATCAGTGAGTGGAACCAAGAGACCCAGTACTTC
. | TRBD2 | TRBJ2-3 | TRBV9 | CASSVESLAGTDTQYF | TGTGCCAGCAGCGTAGAGTCACTAGCGGGGACGGATACGCAGTATTTT
. | . | TRBJ2-1 | TRBV12-3/TRBV12-4 | CASTPGHSKQFF | TGTGCCAGCACCCCGGGACATAGCAAGCAGTTCTTC
few | . | TRBJ1-6 | TRBV6-5 | CASSRHGGKVDSPLHF | TGTGCCAGCAGTCGCCATGGGGGTAAGGTGGATTCACCCCTCCACTTT
few | . | TRBJ1-5 | TRBV10-3 | CAISVERPQPQHF | TGTGCCATCAGTGTTGAAAGGCCGCAGCCCCAGCATTTT
. | . | TRBJ1-4 | TRBV6-1 | CASSEVFGRKLFF | TGTGCCAGCAGTGAAGTCTTTGGGCGTAAACTGTTTTTT
. | . | TRBJ2-5 | TRBV11-2 | CASSWGRGSQETQYF | TGTGCCAGCAGCTGGGGTCGGGGTTCACAAGAGACCCAGTACTTC
many | . | TRBJ1-5 | TRBV29-1 | CSVIGPGNQPQHF | TGCAGCGTAATAGGTCCGGGAAATCAGCCCCAGCATTTT
few | . | TRBJ1-1 | TRBV9 | CASSVAPAGTEAFF | TGTGCCAGCAGCGTAGCTCCAGCGGGAACTGAAGCTTTCTTT
many | TRBD1 | TRBJ1-4 | TRBV7-2 | CASSWGQNEKLFF | TGTGCCAGCAGCTGGGGACAGAATGAAAAACTGTTTTTT
. | . | TRBJ1-2 | TRBV6-2/TRBV6-3 | CASKLLPGRNYGYTF | TGTGCCAGCAAACTCCTGCCGGGACGTAACTATGGCTACACCTTC
few | TRBD2 | TRBJ2-3 | TRBV6-5 | CASRLAGGNPTQYF | TGTGCCAGCAGGCTAGCGGGGGGTAATCCTACGCAGTATTTT
few | . | TRBJ2-2 | TRBV2 | CASSELSLRKNTGELFF | TGTGCCAGCAGTGAACTGTCGTTGAGGAAAAACACCGGGGAGCTGTTTTTT
few | TRBD2 | TRBJ2-3 | TRBV5-1 | CASSMGAGPSTDTQYF | TGCGCCAGCAGCATGGGAGCGGGGCCTAGCACAGATACGCAGTATTTT
. | TRBD1 | TRBJ2-3 | TRBV28 | CASSLSQGDTDTQYF | TGTGCCAGCAGTTTAAGTCAGGGGGACACAGATACGCAGTATTTT
. | TRBD1 | TRBJ2-5 | TRBV5-1 | CASSVSGQQETQYF | TGCGCCAGCAGCGTGTCGGGACAGCAAGAGACCCAGTACTTC
many | TRBD1 | TRBJ2-2 | TRBV5-6 | CASSLEGAVTGELFF | TGTGCCAGCAGCTTGGAGGGGGCAGTCACCGGGGAGCTGTTTTTT
. | TRBD1 | TRBJ1-1 | TRBV5-1 | CASRSRQGFTEAFF | TGCGCCAGCAGGTCACGACAGGGATTCACTGAAGCTTTCTTT
. | . | TRBJ2-3 | TRBV20-1 | CSARTGAGDTQYF | TGCAGTGCTAGAACTGGAGCGGGAGATACGCAGTATTTT
few | TRBD1 | TRBJ1-2 | TRBV10-3 | CAILGTGSDIYTF | TGTGCCATCCTCGGGACAGGGAGCGATATCTACACCTTC
. | TRBD1 | TRBJ1-5 | TRBV7-9 | CASSYSGQKNQPQHF | TGTGCCAGCAGCTACTCGGGACAGAAAAATCAGCCCCAGCATTTT
many | TRBD1 | TRBJ1-5 | TRBV24-1 | CATPFPQGDQPQHF | TGTGCCACCCCTTTCCCGCAGGGGGATCAGCCCCAGCATTTT
. | . | TRBJ2-3 | TRBV4-3 | CASSPYPGRTSTDTQYF | TGCGCCAGCAGCCCCTACCCCGGGCGAACTAGCACAGATACGCAGTATTTT
many | TRBD2 | TRBJ2-3 | TRBV5-1 | CASSLGISGKSTDTQYF | TGCGCCAGCAGCTTGGGGATTAGCGGGAAAAGCACAGATACGCAGTATTTT
few | . | TRBJ1-2 | TRBV6-1 | CASSEAALSGYTF | TGTGCCAGCAGTGAAGCGGCATTGAGTGGCTACACCTTC
few | . | TRBJ2-1 | TRBV19 | CASSIREANEQFF | TGTGCCAGTAGTATAAGGGAGGCCAATGAGCAGTTCTTC
. | . | TRBJ2-1 | TRBV6-2/TRBV6-3 | CASSSLVGGHNEQFF | TGTGCCAGCAGTTCCCTTGTAGGAGGTCACAATGAGCAGTTCTTC
. | TRBD1 | TRBJ2-5 | TRBV7-2 | CASSRTGVQETQYF | TGTGCCAGCAGTAGAACAGGGGTCCAAGAGACCCAGTACTTC
. | . | TRBJ1-5 | TRBV3-1 | CASSQGSDYSNQPQHF | TGTGCCAGCAGCCAAGGGAGCGACTATAGCAATCAGCCCCAGCATTTT
. | . | TRBJ2-5 | TRBV18 | CASSPLPSYKQETQYF | TGTGCCAGCTCACCACTGCCTAGTTACAAGCAAGAGACCCAGTACTTC
many | TRBD2 | TRBJ2-3 | TRBV7-9 | CASSASGDTQYF | TGTGCCAGCAGCGCTAGCGGAGATACGCAGTATTTT